This T cell receptor beta chain was recorded in a study of OX40 agonist ivuxolimab in advanced cancers. This clone occurred a few times. The table came from immunoSEQ multiplex PCR; TCRdb's copy has only in-frame clones and leaves some out. The sample yields 25,000 to 30,000 clones, around four fifths seen once. This clonotype was sampled from an adult with an advanced solid tumor such as melanoma, head and neck, liver or kidney cancer. Sequencing used CD4+ or CD8+ T cells sorted from blood, obtained in a trial of the OX40 agonist ivuxolimab.

The CDR3 region has the DNA TGCGCCAGCAGCCCCAACCCGTCCGGGGGAGGCGCGCAGTACTTC. Its protein is CASSPNPSGGGAQYF. The gene calls are TRBV4-1 and TRBJ2-7; tentative D call: TRBD2 (6 bases). Germline V gives CDR1 MGHRA, CDR2 YSYEKL. Trimming left V 4 bases short and J 9 bases short, with 22 bases between. The CDR3 is 15 residues long.